This T cell receptor beta chain was sequenced in a study of a mutant IDH1 vaccine in newly diagnosed glioma. Study-wide context: Scheduled for weeks 1, 3, 5, 7, 11, 15, 19 and 23, eight vaccinations were given to patients.

The protocol was immunoSEQ multiplex PCR, while the TCRdb copy is restricted to in-frame clones and leaves out a portion. The table shows tens of thousands of clones, with around four fifths occurring only once. Time point meaning: week 5, during vaccination. Each dose of the vaccine consisted of 300 ug of mutant IDH1 20-mer peptide, with topical imiquimod. With respect to this clone: The target antigen is unknown.

The V end lost 4 bases, the J end lost 10 bases, and 10 bases lay between the germline ends. Germline values: CDR1 SQVTM, CDR2 ANQGSEA. The CDR3 is 10 residues long. V is TRBV29-1 and J is TRBJ1-1; maybe TRBD1 (6 bases). The input for sequencing was PBMCs, taken from a glioma patient whose treatment included an IDH1 peptide vaccine. The receptor comes from a man aged 45-65 years with glioma. The DNA of the CDR3 is TGCAGCGTTGCACGGGGGGCAGCTTTCTTT. Translation gives CSVARGAAFF. The full variable domain, completed using reference TRBV29-1 and TRBJ1-1, is SAVISQKPSRDICQRGTSLTIQCQVDSQVTMMFWYRQQPGQSLTLIATANQGSEATYESGFVIDKFPISRPNLTFSTLTVSNMSPEDSSIYLCSVARGAAFFGQGTRLTVV.